This T cell receptor (beta chain) emerged from a study of post-analysis software for immune sequencing data. Turning to the study itself: There were relapsing-remitting, secondary progressive and progressive-relapsing multiple sclerosis among the disease courses included.

Study-wide results and limits: Five TRBV segments, TRBV5-6, TRBV5-1 and TRBV20-1 among them, were found more frequent in patients than controls. Diversity measured as normalized Chao1 was significantly lower in multiple sclerosis patients than in controls. Strong co-clustering by F measure was seen for same-batch samples.

The V gene's germline CDR1 is MGHRA and CDR2 YSYEKL. This CDR3 is built from 15 residues. The V gene lost 4 bases and the J gene lost 2 bases, with 12 bases spanning the gap. Regarding this clonotype: Its cognate antigen is unknown.

Libraries were made from TCR beta cDNA, and they carried unique molecular identifiers. T cells numbering about 0.9 to 11 million yielded 500,000 to 550,000 cDNA molecules. TCRdb redid the calling of the PCR reads with MiXCR, one entry per CDR3 protein. The sample records more than 500,000 distinct CDR3 sequences, roughly 34% being singletons. This chain connects TRBV4-1 to TRBJ1-5; a weak D match, TRBD1 (6 bases). Sequencing was performed on blood. The receptor's source is a girl aged 2 to 17 with multiple sclerosis. CDR3: CASSPEDRGNQPQHF. DNA for the CDR3: TGCGCCAGCAGCCCAGAGGACAGAGGCAATCAGCCCCAGCATTTT.